One sample yielded the 18 T cell receptor beta chains listed below, sequenced in a study of identifying expanded T cells in peripheral blood. TCRdb keeps only in-frame clones here, not all; method: immunoSEQ multiplex PCR. The table has 91,000 or so clones, 88% seen once; the top ten hold about 3.9%. Sequencing was performed on blood. The receptors shown here come from a person between 18 and 75 years old in good health.

The V and J genes are TRBV19 and TRBJ1-1; 7 nucleotides agree with TRBD1. Trimming took 4 bases from V and 0 from J; bases not matched to a gene: 8. Per germline, CDR1 LNHDA and CDR2 SQIVND (reference sequence). This CDR3 has 16 residues. The CDR3 reads CASSTPGDRMNTEAFF. CDR3 sequence (DNA): TGTGCCAGTAGTACACCTGGGGACAGAATGAACACTGAAGCTTTCTTT. The full variable domain, rest sourced from reference TRBV19 and TRBJ1-1, is DGGITQSPKYLFRKEGQNVTLSCEQNLNHDAMYWYRQDPGQGLRLIYYSQIVNDFQKGDIAEGYSVSREKKESFPLTVTSAQKNPTAFYLCASSTPGDRMNTEAFFGQGTRLTVV.

This clone has just one count. The V and J genes are TRBV6-5 and TRBJ1-5; 8 bases map to TRBD1. The V gene end was trimmed by 6 bases and the J gene end by 7 bases; junction bases not matched to a gene: 2. Germline V lookup: CDR1 MNHEY, CDR2 SVGAGI. CDR3 length: 12 amino acids. This CDR3 is CASRTGGQPQHF. CDR3 DNA: TGTGCCAGCAGAACAGGGGGGCAGCCCCAGCATTTT.

In the case of this clone: Other nucleotide sequences from this sample produce the same CDR3. This chain links TRBV5-1 with TRBJ2-6; D uncertain. Deletions cut 0 bases from V and 0 bases from J, with 4 bases between. This CDR3 has 15 amino acids. CDR1 is SGHRS, CDR2 YFSETQ, per germline. The CDR3 is CASSLVGSGANVLTF. In nucleotides, the CDR3 is TGCGCCAGCAGCTTGGTCGGCTCTGGGGCCAACGTCCTGACTTTC. Full variable domain (rest looked up from reference TRBV5-1 and TRBJ2-6): KAGVTQTPRYLIKTRGQQVTLSCSPISGHRSVSWYQQTPGQGLQFLFEYFSETQRNKGNFPGRFSGRQFSNSRSEMNVSTLELGDSALYLCASSLVGSGANVLTFGAGSRLTVL.

CDR3 amino acids: CAWSVRAEAFF. The CDR3 DNA reads as TGTGCCTGGAGTGTACGGGCGGAGGCTTTCTTT. The V gene is TRBV30, the J gene TRBJ1-1; D unclear. CDR1 GTSNPN and CDR2 SVGIG come from the germline V gene (reference sequence). The V end was cut by 0 bases, the J end by 11 bases, with 10 bases between. The CDR3 consists of 11 residues.

The chain combines TRBV6-5 with TRBJ2-2, with D perhaps given as TRBD1 or TRBD2 (5 bases each). The CDR3 covers 14 residues. Looked up from germline, CDR1 is MNHEY and CDR2 is SVGAGI. V was clipped by 10 bases and J by 4 bases, with 16 bases between them. Here the CDR3 reads CAMGTGLLTGELFF. The CDR3, as DNA: TGTGCCATGGGGACCGGACTCCTCACCGGGGAGCTGTTTTTT.

The rearrangement joins TRBV5-1 to TRBJ1-6; the match to TRBD1 covers 10 bases. This CDR3 is built from 16 residues. CDR1 SGHRS and CDR2 YFSETQ come from the germline V gene. V trimming: 4 bases; J trimming: 3 bases; junction bases outside the gene matches: 4. Here the CDR3 reads CASSPGQGFYNSPLHF. CDR3 in DNA: TGCGCCAGCAGCCCGGGACAGGGGTTCTATAATTCACCCCTCCACTTT.

The chain combines TRBV5-8 with TRBJ1-2; 7 bases map to TRBD1. The trim removed 2 bases at V and 8 bases at J, leaving 12 bases unmatched. Per germline, CDR1 SGHTS and CDR2 YDEGEE. This CDR3 contains 15 residues. CDR3 DNA sequence: TGTGCCAGCAGCTTAGCCACAGGGGCCCGAAGGGGCTACACCTTC. This codes for CASSLATGARRGYTF.

The CDR3 reads CASSTPGTRDTGELFF. The CDR3 DNA is TGTGCCAGCAGCACCCCCGGGACTAGGGACACCGGGGAGCTGTTTTTT. The chain uses TRBV5-4 and TRBJ2-2; 8 bases fit TRBD2. Trimming removed 4 bases from V and 3 bases from J; junction bases left unmatched: 8. CDR1 is SGHNT, CDR2 YYREEE, per germline (reference sequence). This CDR3 has 16 amino acids.

V usage is TRBV4-1 and J usage is TRBJ2-5, with 8 bases aligning to TRBD1. J gave up 5 bases and V 3 bases, and 8 bases lay outside the gene matches. Germline lookup yields CDR1 MGHRA and CDR2 YSYEKL. The CDR3 sequence is 15 residues long. The CDR3 nucleotides read TGCGCCAGCAGCCATCACAGGGGGGAGGAGGAGACCCAGTACTTC. As protein: CASSHHRGEEETQYF.

The chain uses TRBV5-6 and TRBJ2-7, with D hard to call. CDR3 length: 14 amino acids. V lost 0 bases and J 7 bases, leaving 14 bases between the germline ends. Germline-derived CDR1 and CDR2 are SGHDT and YYEEEE. CDR3 sequence (DNA): TGTGCCAGCAGCTTGGGAGGAACAGCGAGGGAGCAGTACTTC. Translation gives CASSLGGTAREQYF.

The count of this clone is one. This rearrangement joins TRBV28 to TRBJ1-5; unclear D gene. CDR3 size: 14 residues. V shed 2 bases and J shed 9 bases, with 14 bases lying between them. Germline-derived CDR1 and CDR2 are MDHEN and SYDVKM. The CDR3 loop reads CASSLAGPRSPQHF. In DNA, the CDR3 is TGTGCCAGCAGTTTAGCAGGCCCAAGATCGCCCCAGCATTTT. The whole variable domain, remainder taken from reference TRBV28 and TRBJ1-5, is DVKVTQSSRYLVKRTGEKVFLECVQDMDHENMFWYRQDPGLGLRLIYFSYDVKMKEKGDIPEGYSVSREKKERFSLILESASTNQTSMYLCASSLAGPRSPQHFGDGTRLSIL.

The rearrangement uses TRBV6-1 and TRBJ1-2, with TRBD1 matching over 11 bases. Per the germline V gene, CDR1 is MNHNS and CDR2 is SASEGT. Germline trimming cut 2 bases from V and 3 bases from J; bases unmatched to any gene: 2. This CDR3 is 15 amino acids long. Here the CDR3 DNA reads TGTGCCAGCAGTGAACCGGGACAGGGGGACTATGGCTACACCTTC. Translated: CASSEPGQGDYGYTF.

This clone was counted a single time. The chain is built from TRBV11-2 and TRBJ2-5; TRBD2 is a possible D gene (6 bases). The V end was cut by 3 bases, the J end by 4 bases, with 15 bases between. This CDR3 comprises 15 residues. From germline, CDR1 is SGHAT and CDR2 FQNNGV. The CDR3 is CASSFFGGNRETQYF. The CDR3, as DNA: TGTGCCAGCAGCTTCTTTGGAGGGAACCGAGAGACCCAGTACTTC.

J is TRBJ2-7 and V is TRBV29-1; 8 bases are a match to TRBD1. CDR1 is SQVTM and CDR2 is ANQGSEA in the germline V gene. With 7 bases clipped from V and 2 bases from J, the junction kept 4 bases outside the gene matches. CDR3 length equals 12 residues. CDR3 sequence: CSARQGTYEQYF. Written as DNA, the CDR3 is TGCAGCGCCCGACAGGGGACCTACGAGCAGTACTTC.

This clone came up many times. This rearrangement joins TRBV10-1 to TRBJ2-3; TRBD1 aligns across 7 bases. This CDR3 has 12 amino acids. Germline lookup yields CDR1 WNHNN and CDR2 SYGVQD (reference sequence). After removal of 6 bases from V and 10 bases from J, the junction contained 7 bases not matched to a gene. In nucleotides, the CDR3 is TGCGCCAGCAGCCCCCGGGACAGAGCGCAGTATTTT. It is translated as CASSPRDRAQYF.

As for this clone: Other DNA sequences from this sample encode an identical CDR3 as well. This chain connects TRBV9 to TRBJ1-5; D is unclear. Germline lookup yields CDR1 SGDLS and CDR2 YYNGEE. The CDR3 totals 15 residues. The V end was cut by 0 bases, the J end by 2 bases, with 9 bases between. The CDR3 DNA follows: TGTGCCAGCAGCGTAGACGGGGTCGGCAATCAGCCCCAGCATTTT. Its translation is CASSVDGVGNQPQHF.

This clone was observed a handful of times. The V and J genes are TRBV4-3 and TRBJ2-2; D might be TRBD2 (6 bases). Germline V gene lookup returns CDR1 LGHNA and CDR2 YSLEER. Trimming took off 2 bases at V and 3 bases at J, with 10 bases between the two ends. This CDR3 region has 15 residues. The CDR3 loop is CASSQSGTYTGELFF. CDR3 DNA sequence: TGCGCCAGCAGCCAATCCGGGACTTACACCGGGGAGCTGTTTTTT.

This clone was seen only a few times. The V call is TRBV11-2, the J call TRBJ2-7; D not resolved. The CDR3 length is 14 residues. Germline V CDR1 and CDR2: SGHAT, FQNNGV. The germline V and J ends were trimmed by 5 bases and 2 bases, with 13 bases remaining between them. The CDR3 coding sequence is TGTGCCAGCAGCCCGAACCCTATCCCCTACGAGCAGTACTTC. This codes for CASSPNPIPYEQYF. Full variable domain (missing parts from reference TRBV11-2 and TRBJ2-7): EAGVAQSPRYKIIEKRQSVAFWCNPISGHATLYWYQQILGQGPKLLIQFQNNGVVDDSQLPKDRFSAERLKGVDSTLKIQPAKLEDSAVYLCASSPNPIPYEQYFGPGTRLTVT.